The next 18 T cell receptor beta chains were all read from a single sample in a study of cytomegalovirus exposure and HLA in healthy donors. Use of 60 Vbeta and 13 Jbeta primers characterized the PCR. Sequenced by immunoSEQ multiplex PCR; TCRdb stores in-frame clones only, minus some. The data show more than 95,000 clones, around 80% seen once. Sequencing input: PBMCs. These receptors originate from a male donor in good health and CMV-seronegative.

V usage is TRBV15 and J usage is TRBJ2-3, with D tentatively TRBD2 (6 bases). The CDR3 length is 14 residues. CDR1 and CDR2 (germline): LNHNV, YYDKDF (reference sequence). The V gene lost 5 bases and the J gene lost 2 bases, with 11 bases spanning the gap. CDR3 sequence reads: CATSPGLPTDTQYF. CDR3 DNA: TGTGCCACCAGCCCGGGACTCCCCACAGATACGCAGTATTTT.

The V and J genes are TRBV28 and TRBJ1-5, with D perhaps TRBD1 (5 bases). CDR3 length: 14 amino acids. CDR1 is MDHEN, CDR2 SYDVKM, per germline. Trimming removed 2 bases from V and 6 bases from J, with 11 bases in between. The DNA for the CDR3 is TGTGCCAGCAGTTTAGGAGGGGATGGTCAGCCCCAGCATTTT. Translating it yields CASSLGGDGQPQHF.

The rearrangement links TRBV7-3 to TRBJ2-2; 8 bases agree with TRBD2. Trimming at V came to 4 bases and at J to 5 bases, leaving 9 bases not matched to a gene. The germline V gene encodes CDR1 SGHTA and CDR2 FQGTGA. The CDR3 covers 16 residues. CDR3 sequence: CASSYPGAGGTGELFF. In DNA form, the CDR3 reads TGTGCCAGCAGCTATCCCGGGGCGGGAGGAACCGGGGAGCTGTTTTTT.

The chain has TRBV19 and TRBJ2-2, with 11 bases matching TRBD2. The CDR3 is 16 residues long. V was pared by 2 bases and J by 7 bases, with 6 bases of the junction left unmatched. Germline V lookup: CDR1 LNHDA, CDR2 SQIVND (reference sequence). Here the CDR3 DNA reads TGTGCCAGTAGTATACGGCTAGCGGGAGGTCTCGGGGAGCTGTTTTTT. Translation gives CASSIRLAGGLGELFF.

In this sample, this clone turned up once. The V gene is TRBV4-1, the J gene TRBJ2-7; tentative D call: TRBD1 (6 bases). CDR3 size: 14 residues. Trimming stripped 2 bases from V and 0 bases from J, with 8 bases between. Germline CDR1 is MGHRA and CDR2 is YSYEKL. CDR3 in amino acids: CASSQQGGSYEQYF. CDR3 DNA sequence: TGCGCCAGCAGCCAACAAGGGGGCTCCTACGAGCAGTACTTC.

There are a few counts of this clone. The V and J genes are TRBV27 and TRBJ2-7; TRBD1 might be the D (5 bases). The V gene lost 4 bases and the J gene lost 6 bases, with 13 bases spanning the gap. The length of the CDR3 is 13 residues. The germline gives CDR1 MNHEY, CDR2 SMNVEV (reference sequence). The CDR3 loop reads CASSSYRTPEQYF. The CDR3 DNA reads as TGTGCCAGCAGTTCTTATAGGACACCCGAGCAGTACTTC.

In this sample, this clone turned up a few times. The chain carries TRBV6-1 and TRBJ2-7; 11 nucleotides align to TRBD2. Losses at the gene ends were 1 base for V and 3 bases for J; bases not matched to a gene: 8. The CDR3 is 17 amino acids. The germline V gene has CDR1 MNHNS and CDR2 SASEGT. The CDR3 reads CASSEVTSGSFYYEQYF. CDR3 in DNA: TGTGCCAGCAGTGAAGTAACTAGCGGGAGCTTTTACTACGAGCAGTACTTC.

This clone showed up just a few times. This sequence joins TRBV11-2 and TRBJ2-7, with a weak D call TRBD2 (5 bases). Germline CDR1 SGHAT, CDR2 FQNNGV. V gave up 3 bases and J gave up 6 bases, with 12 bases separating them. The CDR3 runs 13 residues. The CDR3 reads CASSFEGWGEQYF. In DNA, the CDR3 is TGTGCCAGCAGCTTTGAGGGATGGGGCGAGCAGTACTTC.

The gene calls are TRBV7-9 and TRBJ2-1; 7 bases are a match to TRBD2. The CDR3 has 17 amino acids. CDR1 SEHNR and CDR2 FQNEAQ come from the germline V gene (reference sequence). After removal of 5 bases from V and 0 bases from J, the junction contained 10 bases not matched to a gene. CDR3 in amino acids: CASSRGGAGSSYNEQFF. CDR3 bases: TGTGCCAGCAGCCGCGGTGGAGCGGGGAGCTCCTACAATGAGCAGTTCTTC.

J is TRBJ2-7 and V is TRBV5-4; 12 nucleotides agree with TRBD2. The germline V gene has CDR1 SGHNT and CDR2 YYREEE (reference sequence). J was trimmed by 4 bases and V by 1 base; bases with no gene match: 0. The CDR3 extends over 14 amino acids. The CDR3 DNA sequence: TGTGCCAGCAGCTTGACTAGCGGGAGGTACGAGCAGTACTTC. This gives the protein CASSLTSGRYEQYF.

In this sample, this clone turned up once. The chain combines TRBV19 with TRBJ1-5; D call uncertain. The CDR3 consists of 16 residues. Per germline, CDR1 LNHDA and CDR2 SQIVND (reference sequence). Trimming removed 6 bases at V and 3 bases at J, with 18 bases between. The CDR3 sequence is CASRPPAAGYNQPQHF. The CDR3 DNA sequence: TGTGCCAGTAGACCCCCCGCGGCGGGATACAATCAGCCCCAGCATTTT.

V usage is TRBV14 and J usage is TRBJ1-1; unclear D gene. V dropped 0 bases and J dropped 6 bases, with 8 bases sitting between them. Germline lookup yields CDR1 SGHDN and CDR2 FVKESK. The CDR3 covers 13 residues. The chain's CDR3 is CASSQEVRAEAFF. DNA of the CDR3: TGTGCCAGCAGCCAAGAGGTCCGGGCTGAAGCTTTCTTT.

CDR3 sequence reads: CASSLGGQETQYF. CDR3 DNA sequence: TGTGCCAGCAGCTTAGGAGGCCAAGAGACCCAGTACTTC. The chain combines TRBV11-2 with TRBJ2-5, with D hard to call. The CDR3 totals 13 residues. CDR1 is SGHAT and CDR2 is FQNNGV in the germline V gene. Deletions cut 1 base from V and 1 base from J, with 4 bases between.

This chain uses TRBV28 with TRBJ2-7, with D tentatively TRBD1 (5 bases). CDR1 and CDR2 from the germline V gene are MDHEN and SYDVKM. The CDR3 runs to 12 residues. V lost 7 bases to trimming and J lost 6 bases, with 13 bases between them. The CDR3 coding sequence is TGTGCCAGCACCGGCGACAGACCCGAGCAGTACTTC. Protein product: CASTGDRPEQYF. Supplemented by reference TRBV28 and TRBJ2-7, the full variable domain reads DVKVTQSSRYLVKRTGEKVFLECVQDMDHENMFWYRQDPGLGLRLIYFSYDVKMKEKGDIPEGYSVSREKKERFSLILESASTNQTSMYLCASTGDRPEQYFGPGTRLTVT.

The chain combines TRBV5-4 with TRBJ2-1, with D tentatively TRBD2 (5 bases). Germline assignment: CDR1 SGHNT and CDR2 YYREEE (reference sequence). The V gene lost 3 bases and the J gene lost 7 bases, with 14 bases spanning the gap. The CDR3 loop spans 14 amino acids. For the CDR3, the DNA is TGTGCCAGCAGCTCGCCCTGGAGGCAGAATGAGCAGTTCTTC. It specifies CASSSPWRQNEQFF. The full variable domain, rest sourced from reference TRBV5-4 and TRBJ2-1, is ETGVTQSPTHLIKTRGQQVTLRCSSQSGHNTVSWYQQALGQGPQFIFQYYREEENGRGNFPPRFSGLQFPNYSSELNVNALELDDSALYLCASSSPWRQNEQFFGPGTRLTVL.

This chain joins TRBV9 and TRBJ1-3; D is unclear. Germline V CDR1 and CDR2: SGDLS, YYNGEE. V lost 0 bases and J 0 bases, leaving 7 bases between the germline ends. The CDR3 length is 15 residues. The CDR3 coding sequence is TGTGCCAGCAGCGTAGGAGCTAGCTCTGGAAACACCATATATTTT. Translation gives CASSVGASSGNTIYF.

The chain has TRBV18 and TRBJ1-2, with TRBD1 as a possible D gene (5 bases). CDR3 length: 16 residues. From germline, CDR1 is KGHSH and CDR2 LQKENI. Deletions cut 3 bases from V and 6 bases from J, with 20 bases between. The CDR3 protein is CASSPLTGDGGHGYTF. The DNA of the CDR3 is TGTGCCAGCTCACCCCTGACGGGGGACGGAGGACATGGCTACACCTTC.

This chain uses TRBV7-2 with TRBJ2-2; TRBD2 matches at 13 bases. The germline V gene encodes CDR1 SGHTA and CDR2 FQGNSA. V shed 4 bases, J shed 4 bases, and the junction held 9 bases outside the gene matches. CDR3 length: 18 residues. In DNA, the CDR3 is TGTGCCAGCAGCTACAAAGGACTAGCGGGAGACGGCACCGGGGAGCTGTTTTTT. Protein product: CASSYKGLAGDGTGELFF.